Listed below are T cell receptor beta chains from one sample, sequenced in a study of persistence of HIV-infected CD4 T cells. Data came from immunoSEQ multiplex PCR; TCRdb stores just in-frame clones and leaves some out. The sample has fewer than 45,000 clones, 88% seen once; the top ten hold about 0.46%. No antigen is known for these receptors. Material: CD4+ T cells sorted from PBMCs after approximately 19-hour stimulation, obtained from a patient who received antiretroviral therapy. All receptors come from an adult woman with HIV who was CMV-seropositive. CDR3s include the opening cysteine and the closing phenylalanine or tryptophan. Each record gives: clone size, J gene, V gene, D gene, CDR3 DNA, CDR3 protein. A D gene is named only where the DNA matches it firmly. Size is omitted from some rows. Given values are once, few, many or a class for expanded clones.

>NA|TRBJ1-1|TRBV10-3|TRBD1
TGTGCCATCAGTGAGCCGGGACAGGAGGTCACTGAAGCTTTCTTT
CAISEPGQEVTEAFF
>few|TRBJ1-2|TRBV19|TRBD1
TGTGCCAGTAGTGCAGGGACAGGCGGCTACACCTTC
CASSAGTGGYTF
>once|TRBJ1-6|TRBV7-6|NA
TGTGCCAGCAGCTTAGCCCCACAGGGTTTCGGCAATTCACCCCTCCACTTT
CASSLAPQGFGNSPLHF
>NA|TRBJ2-3|TRBV2|TRBD1
TGTGCCAGCAGTGGGGGACAGGGGCATTTT
CASSGGQGHF
>NA|TRBJ1-1|TRBV27|NA
TGTGCCAGCAGTTTATCAAACTGGGCGAACACTGAAGCTTTCTTT
CASSLSNWANTEAFF
>once|TRBJ1-2|TRBV12-3/TRBV12-4|NA
TGTGCCAGCAGTTTGAGGCAGGGTGCTGGCTACACCTTC
CASSLRQGAGYTF
>NA|TRBJ1-1|TRBV19|NA
TGTGCCAGTAGTATACAAACAGGCTCACCTAACACTGAAGCTTTCTTT
CASSIQTGSPNTEAFF
>NA|TRBJ2-1|TRBV2|NA
TGTGCCAGCAGGAGCCGCAGTTACAATGAGCAGTTCTTC
CASRSRSYNEQFF
>NA|TRBJ2-1|TRBV7-3|TRBD2
TGTGCCAGCAGCTCGACTAGCGCCTCCTACAATGAGCAGTTCTTC
CASSSTSASYNEQFF
>NA|TRBJ1-5|TRBV29-1|NA
TGCAGCGTTGCCCGGGACCTCGTGGGTGCCCAGCATTTT
CSVARDLVGAQHF
>NA|TRBJ1-2|TRBV5-6|TRBD1
TGTGCCAGCAGCTTGCGGACAGGGTATGGCTACACCTTC
CASSLRTGYGYTF
>NA|TRBJ1-2|TRBV27|NA
TGTGCCAGCAGTTCTCGCAACTATGGCTACACCTTC
CASSSRNYGYTF
>NA|TRBJ1-4|TRBV5-1|NA
TGCGCCAGCAGCTACGAAGGGGGGCTGTATGAAAAACTGTTTTTT
CASSYEGGLYEKLFF
>NA|TRBJ2-3|TRBV3-1/TRBV3-2|NA
TGTGCCAGCAGCCAAGATATGGGGGGCCTCACAGATACGCAGTATTTT
CASSQDMGGLTDTQYF
>NA|TRBJ1-5|TRBV6-5|NA
TGTGCCAGCAGTTACCGTCGGGAGCAGCCCCAGCATTTT
CASSYRREQPQHF
>NA|TRBJ2-7|TRBV7-2|NA
TGTGCCAGCAGCTTAGCGGGGGGGGCCCACTACGAGCAGTACTTC
CASSLAGGAHYEQYF
>NA|TRBJ2-3|TRBV27|TRBD2
TGTGCCAGCAACGGCGGGGGGGCCAACACAGATACGCAGTATTTT
CASNGGGANTDTQYF
>once|TRBJ1-2|TRBV12-3/TRBV12-4|NA
TGTGCCAGCAGTTCAAGCAGCACCTATGGCTACACCTTC
CASSSSSTYGYTF
>NA|TRBJ2-1|TRBV3-1/TRBV3-2|TRBD2
TGTGCCAGCAGCCATTCTAGCGGGATAGCCTACAATGAGCAGTTCTTC
CASSHSSGIAYNEQFF
>NA|TRBJ2-6|TRBV5-4|NA
TGTGCCAGCAGCGCCGGTGGGGGGAGAGGGGCCAACGTCCTGACTTTC
CASSAGGGRGANVLTF
>NA|TRBJ1-1|TRBV12-3/TRBV12-4|NA
TGTGCCAGCGGGGGGGAGACTGAAGCTTTCTTT
CASGGETEAFF
>NA|TRBJ2-1|TRBV9|TRBD2
TGTGCCAGCAGCGTACTCGGTAGCGGGGCGTACAATGAGCAGTTCTTC
CASSVLGSGAYNEQFF
>once|TRBJ1-5|TRBV12-3/TRBV12-4|NA
TGTGCCAGCAGTTTAACGGTGTATCAGCCCCAGCATTTT
CASSLTVYQPQHF
>NA|TRBJ1-5|TRBV5-4|TRBD1
TGTGCCAGCAGCTTCGACAGGGGAGATCAGCCCCAGCATTTT
CASSFDRGDQPQHF
>NA|TRBJ2-7|TRBV19|TRBD1
TGTGCGGCGAGGGGACAGGGGGAGGCAGGCGAGCAGTACTTC
CAARGQGEAGEQYF
>NA|TRBJ2-1|TRBV6-6|TRBD2
TGTGCCAGCAGTTACTCCGGTCTAGCGGGTAGCAATGAGCAGTTCTTC
CASSYSGLAGSNEQFF
>NA|TRBJ1-5|TRBV28|TRBD1
TGTGCCAGCAGTTTATGGGGGCGACAGGGTCATAGCAATCAGCCCCAGCATTTT
CASSLWGRQGHSNQPQHF
>NA|TRBJ2-1|TRBV30|TRBD1
TGTGCCTGCACGGGACAGGGGGCCTACAATGAGCAGTTCTTC
CACTGQGAYNEQFF
>NA|TRBJ2-3|TRBV10-1|NA
TGCGCCAGCAGTGTCGGTGGAGGGCCGGGCACAGATACGCAGTATTTT
CASSVGGGPGTDTQYF
>NA|TRBJ2-3|TRBV10-2|TRBD2
TGCGCCAGCAGTGAGTCGAGACTAGCGGGGGGAGGAGATACGCAGTATTTT
CASSESRLAGGGDTQYF
>once|TRBJ1-6|TRBV28|NA
TGTGCCAGCAGTCTACAGGGATCGTCCTATAATTCACCCCTCCACTTT
CASSLQGSSYNSPLHF
>NA|TRBJ1-6|TRBV30|NA
TGTGCCTGGAGGCAGGGCGACCGAGATAATTCACCCCTCCACTTT
CAWRQGDRDNSPLHF
>NA|TRBJ1-6|TRBV18|NA
TGTGCCAGCTCACCCGGGCGGGACTATAATTCACCCCTCCACTTT
CASSPGRDYNSPLHF
>NA|TRBJ1-6|TRBV5-1|NA
TGCGCCAGCAGCTTGGAAGGCGGCAATAATTCACCCCTCCACTTT
CASSLEGGNNSPLHF
>NA|TRBJ1-6|TRBV25-1|NA
TGTGCCAGCAGTGAATTGACCGGATATAATTCACCCCTCCACTTT
CASSELTGYNSPLHF
>NA|TRBJ2-2|TRBV5-1|NA
TGCGCCAGCAGCTTGTACGTGAGCGGGGAGCTGTTTTTT
CASSLYVSGELFF
>NA|TRBJ1-1|TRBV13|NA
TGTGCCAGCAGCCTAAGACAGGCTATGAACACTGAAGCTTTCTTT
CASSLRQAMNTEAFF
>NA|TRBJ1-2|TRBV3-1/TRBV3-2|TRBD1
TGTGCCAGCAGCCAGCCGGGACAGGGGTATGGCTACACCTTC
CASSQPGQGYGYTF
>NA|TRBJ1-1|TRBV3-1/TRBV3-2|NA
TGTGCCAGCAGCCAAGTGGCGGTGAACACTGAAGCTTTCTTT
CASSQVAVNTEAFF
>NA|TRBJ1-2|TRBV24-1|TRBD1
TGTGCCACCAGTGGGCCCGGCAGGGGGGTCTCTAACTATGGCTACACCTTC
CATSGPGRGVSNYGYTF
>NA|TRBJ2-1|TRBV5-4|NA
TGTGCCAGCAGCCAAACCCTGAACAATGAGCAGTTCTTC
CASSQTLNNEQFF